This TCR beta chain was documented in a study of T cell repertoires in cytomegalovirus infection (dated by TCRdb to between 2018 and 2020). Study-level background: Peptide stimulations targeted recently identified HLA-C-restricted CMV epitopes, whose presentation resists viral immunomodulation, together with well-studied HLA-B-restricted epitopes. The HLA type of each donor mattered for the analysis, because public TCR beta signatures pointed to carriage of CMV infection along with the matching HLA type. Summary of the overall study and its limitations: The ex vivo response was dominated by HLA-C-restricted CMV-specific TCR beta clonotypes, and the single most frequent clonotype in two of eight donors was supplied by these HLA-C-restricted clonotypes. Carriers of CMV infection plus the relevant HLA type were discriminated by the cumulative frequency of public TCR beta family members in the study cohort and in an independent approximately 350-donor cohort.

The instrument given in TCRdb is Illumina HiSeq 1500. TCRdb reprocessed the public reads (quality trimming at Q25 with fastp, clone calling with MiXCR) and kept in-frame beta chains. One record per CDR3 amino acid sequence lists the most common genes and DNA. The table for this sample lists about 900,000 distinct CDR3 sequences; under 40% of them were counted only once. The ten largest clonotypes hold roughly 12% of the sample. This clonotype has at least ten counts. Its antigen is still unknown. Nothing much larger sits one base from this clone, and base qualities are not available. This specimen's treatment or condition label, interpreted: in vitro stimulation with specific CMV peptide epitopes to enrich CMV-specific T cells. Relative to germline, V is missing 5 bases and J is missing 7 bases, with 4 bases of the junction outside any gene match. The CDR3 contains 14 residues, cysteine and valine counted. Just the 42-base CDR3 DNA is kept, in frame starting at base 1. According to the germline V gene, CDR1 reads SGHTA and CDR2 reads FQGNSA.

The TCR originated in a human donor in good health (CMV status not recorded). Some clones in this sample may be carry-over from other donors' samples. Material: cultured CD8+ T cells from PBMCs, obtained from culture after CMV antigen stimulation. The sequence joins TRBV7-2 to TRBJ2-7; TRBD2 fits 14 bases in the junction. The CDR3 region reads CASSPTSGGVEQYV. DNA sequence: TGTGCCAGCAGCCCGACTAGCGGGGGGGTGGAGCAGTACGTC.